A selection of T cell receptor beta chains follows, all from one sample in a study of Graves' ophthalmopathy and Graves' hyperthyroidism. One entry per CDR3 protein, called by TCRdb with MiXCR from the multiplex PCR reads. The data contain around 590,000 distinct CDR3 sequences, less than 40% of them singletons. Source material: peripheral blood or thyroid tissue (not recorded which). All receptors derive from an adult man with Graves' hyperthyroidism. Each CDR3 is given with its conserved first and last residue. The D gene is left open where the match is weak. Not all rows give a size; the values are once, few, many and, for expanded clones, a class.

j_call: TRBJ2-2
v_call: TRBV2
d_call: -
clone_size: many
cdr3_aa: CASSDYRNTGELFF
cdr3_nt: TGTGCCAGCAGTGATTATAGGAACACCGGGGAGCTGTTTTTT

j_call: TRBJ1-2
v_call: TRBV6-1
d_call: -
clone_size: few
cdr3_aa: CASSVGTPGYTF
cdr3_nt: TGTGCCAGCAGTGTCGGGACGCCCGGCTACACCTTC

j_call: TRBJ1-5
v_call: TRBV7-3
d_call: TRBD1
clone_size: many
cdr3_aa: CAVSPTGTGRNQPQHF
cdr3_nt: TGTGCCGTCAGCCCGACCGGGACAGGCCGCAATCAGCCCCAGCATTTT

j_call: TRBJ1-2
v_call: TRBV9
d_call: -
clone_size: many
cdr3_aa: CASSPDRRDGYTF
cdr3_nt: TGTGCCAGCAGCCCCGACAGGAGGGACGGCTACACCTTC

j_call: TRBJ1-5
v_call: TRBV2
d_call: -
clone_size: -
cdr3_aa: CASSGQDF
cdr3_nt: TGTGCCAGCAGTGGACAGGATTTT

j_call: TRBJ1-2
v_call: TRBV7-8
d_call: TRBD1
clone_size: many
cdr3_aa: CASSPGTGGRYTF
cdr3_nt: TGTGCCAGCAGCCCTGGGACAGGGGGCCGCTACACCTTC

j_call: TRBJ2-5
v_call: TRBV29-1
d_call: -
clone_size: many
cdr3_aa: CSVEDQETQYF
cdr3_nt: TGCAGCGTTGAAGATCAGGAGACCCAGTACTTC

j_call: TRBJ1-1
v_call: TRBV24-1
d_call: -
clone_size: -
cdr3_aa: CATSDPRDPEAFF
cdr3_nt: TGTGCCACCAGTGACCCCCGGGACCCTGAAGCTTTCTTT

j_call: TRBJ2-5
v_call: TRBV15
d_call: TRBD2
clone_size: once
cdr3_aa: CATSSRTSGETQYF
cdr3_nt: TGTGCCACCAGCAGTAGGACTAGCGGTGAGACCCAGTACTTC

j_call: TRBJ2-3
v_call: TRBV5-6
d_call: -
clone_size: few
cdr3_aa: CASIRTDRTDTQYF
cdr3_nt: TGTGCCAGCATCAGGACAGACCGCACAGATACGCAGTATTTT

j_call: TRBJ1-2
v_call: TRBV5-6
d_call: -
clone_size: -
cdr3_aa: CASRKLALQDTYGYTF
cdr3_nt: TGTGCCAGCAGGAAACTGGCGTTGCAGGACACCTATGGCTACACCTTC

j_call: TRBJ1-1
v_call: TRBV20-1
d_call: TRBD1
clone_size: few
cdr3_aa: CSASAQGGVYIGTEAFF
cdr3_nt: TGCAGTGCTAGTGCCCAGGGGGGGGTGTATATCGGGACTGAAGCTTTCTTT

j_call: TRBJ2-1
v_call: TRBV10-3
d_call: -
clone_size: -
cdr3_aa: CAIGPRLGTGDEQFF
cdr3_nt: TGTGCCATCGGTCCCCGACTGGGAACGGGGGATGAGCAGTTCTTC

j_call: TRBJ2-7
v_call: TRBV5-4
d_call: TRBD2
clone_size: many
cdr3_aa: CASSSGLPEVQYF
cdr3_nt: TGTGCCAGCAGCTCGGGACTACCAGAGGTGCAGTACTTC

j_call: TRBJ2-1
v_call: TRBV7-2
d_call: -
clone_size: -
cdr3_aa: CASSLVRGANNEQFF
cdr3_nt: TGTGCCAGCAGCTTAGTCCGGGGGGCTAACAATGAGCAGTTCTTC